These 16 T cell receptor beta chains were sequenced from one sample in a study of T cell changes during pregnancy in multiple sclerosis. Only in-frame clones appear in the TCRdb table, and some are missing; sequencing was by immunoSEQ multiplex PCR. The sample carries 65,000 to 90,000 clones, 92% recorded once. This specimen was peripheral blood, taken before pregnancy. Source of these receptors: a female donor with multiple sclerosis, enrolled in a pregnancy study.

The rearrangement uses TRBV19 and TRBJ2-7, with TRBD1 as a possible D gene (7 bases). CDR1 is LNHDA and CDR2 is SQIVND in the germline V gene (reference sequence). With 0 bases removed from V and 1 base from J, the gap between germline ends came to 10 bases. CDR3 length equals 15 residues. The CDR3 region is CASSIDAGGSYEQYF. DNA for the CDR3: TGTGCCAGTAGTATAGACGCAGGGGGGTCCTACGAGCAGTACTTC.

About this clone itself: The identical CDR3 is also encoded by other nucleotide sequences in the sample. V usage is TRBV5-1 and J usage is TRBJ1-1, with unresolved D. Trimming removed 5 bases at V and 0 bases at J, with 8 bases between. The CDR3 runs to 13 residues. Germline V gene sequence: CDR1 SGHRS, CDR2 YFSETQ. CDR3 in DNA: TGCGCCAGCAGAGGGAGACTGAACACTGAAGCTTTCTTT. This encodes CASRGRLNTEAFF.

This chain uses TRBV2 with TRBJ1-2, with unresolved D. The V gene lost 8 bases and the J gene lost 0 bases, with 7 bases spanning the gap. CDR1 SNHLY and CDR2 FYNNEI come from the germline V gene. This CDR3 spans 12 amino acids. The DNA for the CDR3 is TGTGCCAGCCGGAGATCTAACTATGGCTACACCTTC. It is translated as CASRRSNYGYTF. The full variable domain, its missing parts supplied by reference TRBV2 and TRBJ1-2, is EPEVTQTPSHQVTQMGQEVILRCVPISNHLYFYWYRQILGQKVEFLVSFYNNEISEKSEIFDDQFSVERPDGSNFTLKIRSTKLEDSAMYFCASRRSNYGYTFGSGTRLTVV.

The chain's CDR3 is CASSLAGRGNTGELFF. CDR3 nucleotides: TGTGCCAGCAGCTTAGCGGGCAGGGGGAACACCGGGGAGCTGTTTTTT. This chain joins TRBV7-2 and TRBJ2-2; D is possibly TRBD1 (6 bases). Per germline, CDR1 SGHTA and CDR2 FQGNSA. V was pared by 0 bases and J by 1 base, with 9 bases between. This CDR3 has 16 amino acids.

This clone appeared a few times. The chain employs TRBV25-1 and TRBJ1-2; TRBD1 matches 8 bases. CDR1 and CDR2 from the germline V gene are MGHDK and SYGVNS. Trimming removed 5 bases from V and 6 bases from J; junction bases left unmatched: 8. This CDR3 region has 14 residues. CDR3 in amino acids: CASSLGQGANGYTF. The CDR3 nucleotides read TGTGCCAGCAGTCTTGGACAGGGCGCGAATGGCTACACCTTC.

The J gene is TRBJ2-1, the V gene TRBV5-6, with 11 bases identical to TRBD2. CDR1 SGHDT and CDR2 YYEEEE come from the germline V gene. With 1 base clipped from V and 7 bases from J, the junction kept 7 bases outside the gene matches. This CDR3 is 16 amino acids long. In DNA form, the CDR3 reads TGTGCCAGCAGCTTGATTAGCGGGAGGGCTAGGAATGAGCAGTTCTTC. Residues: CASSLISGRARNEQFF.

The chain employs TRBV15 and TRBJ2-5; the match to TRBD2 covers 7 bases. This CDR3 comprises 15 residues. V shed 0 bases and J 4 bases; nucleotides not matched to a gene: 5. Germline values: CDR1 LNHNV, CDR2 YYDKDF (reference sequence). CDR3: CATSRDLPSGETQYF. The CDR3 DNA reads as TGTGCCACCAGCAGAGATCTGCCTAGCGGAGAGACCCAGTACTTC. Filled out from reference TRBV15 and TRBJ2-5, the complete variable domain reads DAMVIQNPRYQVTQFGKPVTLSCSQTLNHNVMYWYQQKSSQAPKLLFHYYDKDFNNEADTPDNFQSRRPNTSFCFLDIRSPGLGDTAMYLCATSRDLPSGETQYFGPGTRLLVL.

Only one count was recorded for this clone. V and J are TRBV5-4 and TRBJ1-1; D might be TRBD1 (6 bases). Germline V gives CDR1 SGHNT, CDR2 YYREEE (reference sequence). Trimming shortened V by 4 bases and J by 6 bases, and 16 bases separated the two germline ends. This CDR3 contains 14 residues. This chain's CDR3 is CASSLGGGGAEAFF. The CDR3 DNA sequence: TGTGCCAGCAGCCTGGGAGGGGGTGGGGCTGAAGCTTTCTTT.

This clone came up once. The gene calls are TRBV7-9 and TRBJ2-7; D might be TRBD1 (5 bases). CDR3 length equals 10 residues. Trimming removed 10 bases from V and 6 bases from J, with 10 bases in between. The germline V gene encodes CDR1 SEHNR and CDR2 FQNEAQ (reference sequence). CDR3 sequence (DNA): TGTGCCACCTCCCAGGGCGAGCAGTACTTC. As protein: CATSQGEQYF. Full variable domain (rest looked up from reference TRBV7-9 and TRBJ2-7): DTGVSQNPRHKITKRGQNVTFRCDPISEHNRLYWYRQTLGQGPEFLTYFQNEAQLEKSRLLSDRFSAERPKGSFSTLEIQRTEQGDSAMYLCATSQGEQYFGPGTRLTVT.

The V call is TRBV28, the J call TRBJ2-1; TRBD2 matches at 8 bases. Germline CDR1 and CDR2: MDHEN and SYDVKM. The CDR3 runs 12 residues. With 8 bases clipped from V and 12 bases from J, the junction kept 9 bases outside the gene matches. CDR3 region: CASDRAGGGQFF. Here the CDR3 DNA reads TGTGCCAGCGATCGGGCGGGAGGAGGGCAGTTCTTC. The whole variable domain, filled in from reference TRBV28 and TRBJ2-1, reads DVKVTQSSRYLVKRTGEKVFLECVQDMDHENMFWYRQDPGLGLRLIYFSYDVKMKEKGDIPEGYSVSREKKERFSLILESASTNQTSMYLCASDRAGGGQFFGPGTRLTVL.

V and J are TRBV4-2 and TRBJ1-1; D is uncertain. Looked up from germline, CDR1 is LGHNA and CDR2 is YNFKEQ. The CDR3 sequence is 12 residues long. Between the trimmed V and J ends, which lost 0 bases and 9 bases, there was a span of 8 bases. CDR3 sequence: CASSQDLEKAFF. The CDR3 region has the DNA TGTGCCAGCAGCCAAGATTTGGAGAAAGCTTTCTTT.

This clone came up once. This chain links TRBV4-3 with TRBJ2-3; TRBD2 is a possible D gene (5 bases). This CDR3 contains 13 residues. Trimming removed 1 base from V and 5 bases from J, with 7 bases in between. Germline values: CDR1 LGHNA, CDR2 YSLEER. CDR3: CASSQGGLDTQYF. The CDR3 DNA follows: TGCGCCAGCAGCCAAGGCGGGTTAGATACGCAGTATTTT.

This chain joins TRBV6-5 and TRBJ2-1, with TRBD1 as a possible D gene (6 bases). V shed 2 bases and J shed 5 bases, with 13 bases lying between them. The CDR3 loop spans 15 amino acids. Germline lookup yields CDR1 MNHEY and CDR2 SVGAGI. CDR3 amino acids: CASSYGQTGNNEQFF. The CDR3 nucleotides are TGTGCCAGCAGTTACGGACAGACTGGGAACAATGAGCAGTTCTTC.

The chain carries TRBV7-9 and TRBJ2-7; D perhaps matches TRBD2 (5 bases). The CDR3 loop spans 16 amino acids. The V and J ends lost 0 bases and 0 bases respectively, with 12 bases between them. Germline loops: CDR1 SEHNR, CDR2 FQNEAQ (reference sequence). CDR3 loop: CASSLAEEISSYEQYF. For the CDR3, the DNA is TGTGCCAGCAGCTTAGCGGAGGAAATCAGCTCCTACGAGCAGTACTTC.

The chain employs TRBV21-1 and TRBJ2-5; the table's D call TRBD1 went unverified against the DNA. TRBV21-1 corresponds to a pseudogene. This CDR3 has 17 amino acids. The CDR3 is CASSKTLQDQGEETQYF. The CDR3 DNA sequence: TGTGCCAGCAGCAAGACTTTACAGGACCAGGGCGAGGAGACCCAGTACTTC.

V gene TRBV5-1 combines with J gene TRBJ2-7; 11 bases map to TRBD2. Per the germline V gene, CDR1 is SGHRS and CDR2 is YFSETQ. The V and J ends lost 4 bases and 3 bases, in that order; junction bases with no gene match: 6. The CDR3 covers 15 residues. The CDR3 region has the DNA TGCGCCAGCAGCCATTCCGGGACTAGCGGCTACGAGCAGTACTTC. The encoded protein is CASSHSGTSGYEQYF.